This T cell receptor (beta chain) was observed in a study of blood T cell repertoires in COVID-19. Overall study context: PBMCs, B-cell-depleted T cells, or T cells were the source of the cDNA or gDNA that made up the material.

This CDR3 contains 16 residues. J gave up 4 bases and V 0 bases, and 4 bases lay outside the gene matches. The germline gives CDR1 SGHVS, CDR2 FQNEAQ. Data came from immunoSEQ multiplex PCR; TCRdb stores just in-frame clones and leaves some out. The sample has 30,000 to 50,000 clones; about 80% are singletons. The TCR comes from a man older than 75 with active or convalescent COVID-19. The sample taken for sequencing was peripheral blood. This sequence joins TRBV7-8 and TRBJ2-1; 9 bases align to TRBD1. The DNA for the CDR3 is TGTGCCAGCAGCTTAGCGAATGGACAGGGGTACAATGAGCAGTTCTTC. Protein sequence: CASSLANGQGYNEQFF.